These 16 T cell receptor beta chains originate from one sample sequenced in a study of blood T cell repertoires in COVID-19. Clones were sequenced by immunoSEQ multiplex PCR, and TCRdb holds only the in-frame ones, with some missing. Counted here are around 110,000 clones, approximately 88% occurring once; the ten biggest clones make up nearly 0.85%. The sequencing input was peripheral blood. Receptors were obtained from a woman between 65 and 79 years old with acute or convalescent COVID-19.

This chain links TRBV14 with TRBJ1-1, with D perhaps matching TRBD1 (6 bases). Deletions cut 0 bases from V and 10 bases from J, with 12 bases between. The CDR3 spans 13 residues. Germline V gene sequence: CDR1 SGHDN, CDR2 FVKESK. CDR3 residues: CASSQEGQPLAFF. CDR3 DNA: TGTGCCAGCAGCCAAGAAGGACAGCCGCTAGCTTTCTTT.

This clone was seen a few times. The CDR3: CASSRTGFYGYTF. The CDR3 DNA sequence: TGTGCCAGCAGCAGGACAGGGTTCTATGGCTACACCTTC. This chain links TRBV6-5 with TRBJ1-2; TRBD1 agrees at 8 bases. In germline, CDR1 is MNHEY, CDR2 SVGAGI. The V segment lost 6 bases and the J segment 4 bases; nucleotides outside the gene matches: 4. CDR3 size: 13 residues.

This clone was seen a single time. In nucleotides, the CDR3 is TGTGCCAGCAGTGAATCACCGGCGGGGGGGCCGGGGACCCAGTACTTC. Protein sequence: CASSESPAGGPGTQYF. This rearrangement joins TRBV2 to TRBJ2-5, with 9 bases fitting TRBD2. The length of the CDR3 is 16 residues. The J segment lost 7 bases and the V segment lost 2 bases, leaving 11 bases of the junction unmatched. Germline V gene data show CDR1 as SNHLY and CDR2 as FYNNEI.

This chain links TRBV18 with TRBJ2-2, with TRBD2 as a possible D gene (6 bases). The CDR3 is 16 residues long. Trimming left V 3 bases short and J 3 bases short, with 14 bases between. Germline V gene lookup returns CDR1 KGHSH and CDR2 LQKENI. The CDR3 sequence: CASSPSTGDDTGELFF. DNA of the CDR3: TGTGCCAGCTCACCGTCAACGGGAGACGACACCGGGGAGCTGTTTTTT.

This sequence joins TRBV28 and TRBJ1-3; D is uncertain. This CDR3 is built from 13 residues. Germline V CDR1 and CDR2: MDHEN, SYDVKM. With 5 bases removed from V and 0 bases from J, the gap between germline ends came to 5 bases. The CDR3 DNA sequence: TGTGCCAGCAGTCTTAACTCTGGAAACACCATATATTTT. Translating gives CASSLNSGNTIYF.

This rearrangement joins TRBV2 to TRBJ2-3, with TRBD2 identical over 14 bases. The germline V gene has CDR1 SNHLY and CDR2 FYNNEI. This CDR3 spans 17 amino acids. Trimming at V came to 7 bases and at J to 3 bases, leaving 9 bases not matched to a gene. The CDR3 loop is CASIQGRTSGRTDTQYF. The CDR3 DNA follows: TGTGCCAGCATTCAGGGGCGGACTAGCGGGAGGACAGATACGCAGTATTTT.

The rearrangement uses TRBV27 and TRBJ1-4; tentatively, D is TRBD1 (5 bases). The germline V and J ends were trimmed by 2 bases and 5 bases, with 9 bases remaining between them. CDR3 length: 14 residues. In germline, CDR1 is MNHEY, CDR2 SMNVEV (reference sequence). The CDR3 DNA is TGTGCCAGCAGTTTACAGGGCCCCAATGAAAAACTGTTTTTT. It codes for CASSLQGPNEKLFF.

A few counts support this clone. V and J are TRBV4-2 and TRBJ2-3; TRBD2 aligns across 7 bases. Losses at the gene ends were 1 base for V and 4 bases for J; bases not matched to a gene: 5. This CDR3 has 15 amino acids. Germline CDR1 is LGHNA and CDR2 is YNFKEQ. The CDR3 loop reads CASSQVRGSADTQYF. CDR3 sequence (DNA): TGTGCCAGCAGCCAAGTCCGCGGGAGCGCAGATACGCAGTATTTT.

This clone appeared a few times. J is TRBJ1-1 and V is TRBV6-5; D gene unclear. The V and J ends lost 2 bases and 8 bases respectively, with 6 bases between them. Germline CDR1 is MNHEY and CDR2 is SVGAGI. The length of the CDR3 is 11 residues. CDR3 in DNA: TGTGCCAGCAGTTACCACCTAGAAGCTTTCTTT. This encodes CASSYHLEAFF.

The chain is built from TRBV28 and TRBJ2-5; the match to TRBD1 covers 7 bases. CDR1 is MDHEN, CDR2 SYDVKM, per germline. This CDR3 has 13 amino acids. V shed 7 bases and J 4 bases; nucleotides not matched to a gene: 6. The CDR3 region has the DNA TGTGCCAGCACTATGGGACAGCCAGAGACCCAGTACTTC. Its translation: CASTMGQPETQYF. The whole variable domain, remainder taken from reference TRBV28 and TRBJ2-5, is DVKVTQSSRYLVKRTGEKVFLECVQDMDHENMFWYRQDPGLGLRLIYFSYDVKMKEKGDIPEGYSVSREKKERFSLILESASTNQTSMYLCASTMGQPETQYFGPGTRLLVL.

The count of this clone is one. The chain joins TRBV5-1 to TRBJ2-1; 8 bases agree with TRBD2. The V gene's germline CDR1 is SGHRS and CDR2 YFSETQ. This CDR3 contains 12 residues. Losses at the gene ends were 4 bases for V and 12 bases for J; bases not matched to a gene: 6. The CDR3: CASSPAGVGQFF. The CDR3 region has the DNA TGCGCCAGCAGCCCAGCGGGAGTTGGGCAGTTCTTC.

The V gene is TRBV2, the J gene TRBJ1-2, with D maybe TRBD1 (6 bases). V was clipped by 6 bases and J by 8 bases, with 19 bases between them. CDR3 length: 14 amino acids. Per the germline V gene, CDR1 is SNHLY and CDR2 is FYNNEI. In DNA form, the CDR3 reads TGTGCCAGCAGGGTCTCGGGGGGCGCTGGGGGCTACACCTTC. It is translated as CASRVSGGAGGYTF.

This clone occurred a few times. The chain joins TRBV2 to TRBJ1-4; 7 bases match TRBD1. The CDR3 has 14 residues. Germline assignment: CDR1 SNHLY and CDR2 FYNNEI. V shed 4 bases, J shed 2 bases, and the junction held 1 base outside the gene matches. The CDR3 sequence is CASSAGGTNEKLFF. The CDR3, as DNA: TGTGCCAGCAGTGCAGGGGGTACTAATGAAAAACTGTTTTTT.

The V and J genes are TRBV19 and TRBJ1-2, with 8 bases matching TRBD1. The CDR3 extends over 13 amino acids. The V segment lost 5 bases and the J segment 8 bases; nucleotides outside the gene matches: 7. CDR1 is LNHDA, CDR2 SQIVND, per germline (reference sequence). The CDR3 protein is CASSRGQGEGYTF. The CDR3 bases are TGTGCCAGTAGTCGAGGACAGGGTGAAGGCTACACCTTC.

As DNA, the CDR3 is TGTGCCAGCAGCCCCGGGGGAGGACTAAGGGTATACAATGAGCAGTTCTTC. Protein sequence: CASSPGGGLRVYNEQFF. This chain connects TRBV9 to TRBJ2-1; possibly TRBD2 for D (6 bases). Trimming removed 4 bases at V and 4 bases at J, with 21 bases between. CDR1 SGDLS and CDR2 YYNGEE come from the germline V gene. The CDR3 length is 17 residues. The variable domain in full, with the rest retrieved from reference TRBV9 and TRBJ2-1, is DSGVTQTPKHLITATGQRVTLRCSPRSGDLSVYWYQQSLDQGLQFLIQYYNGEERAKGNILERFSAQQFPDLHSELNLSSLELGDSALYFCASSPGGGLRVYNEQFFGPGTRLTVL.

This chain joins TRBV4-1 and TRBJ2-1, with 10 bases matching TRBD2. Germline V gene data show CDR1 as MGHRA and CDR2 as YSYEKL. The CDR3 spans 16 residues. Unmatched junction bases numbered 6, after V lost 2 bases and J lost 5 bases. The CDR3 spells CASSQLTSGTDNEQFF. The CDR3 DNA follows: TGCGCCAGCAGCCAACTCACTAGCGGGACCGACAATGAGCAGTTCTTC.